The following is a TCR beta chain sequence with its context. Its antigen is still unknown. Base qualities were left out, and no much larger clone turns up one base away. The germline V gene gives CDR1 as SGHRS and CDR2 as YFSETQ. V drops 0 bases and J drops 0 bases, leaving 9 bases in between. The CDR3 runs 15 residues from the cysteine to the phenylalanine. CDR3 DNA only is kept here, 45 bases in frame from base 1. The data derive from a study of T cell responses to AZD1222 COVID-19 vaccine (dated by TCRdb to the early 2020s). Background for the entire study: TCR sequencing covered more than 230 trial participants: 200 to 220 given two doses of AZD1222 and some 25 given two doses of MenACWY control vaccine. Enrollment into the trials was organized by age into subgroups of 18-55, 56-69 and 70-plus years, and those subgroups contained 148, 28 and 57 TCR-sequenced participants, respectively.

The time point label on this specimen signifies: about 28 days (+/-7) after the second vaccine dose. Because spike-specific TCR depth and breadth did not differ between the two schedules, AZD1222 recipients who got a second dose at roughly 4 weeks were pooled with those who got a second dose at roughly 12 weeks. Samples from vaccinated people were obtained from the UK trials COV001 and COV002, which included a single-blind randomized controlled phase 2/3 trial of AZD1222 (ChAdOx1 nCoV-19) in healthy adults. Trial participant PBMC samples were collected at day 0 and day 28 after the second dose for TCRbeta chain sequencing. Study-wide findings and limitations: Because no day 14 peak-response samples were available, the repertoires could be characterized only after the peak T cell response. Reportedly, almost half of the unique spike-specific TCRs recognized epitopes lying outside the regions that are mutated in the B.1.351 and B.1.1.7 variants. A significant rise in spike-specific TCR breadth and depth was observed after two AZD1222 doses relative to day 0 and relative to MenACWY recipients. CD4 TCRs associated with the vaccine covered the entire spike protein, and the dominant responses were in regions 160-218 and 743-854. The 56-69-year group was small, and its depth increase did not reach significance, likely because of low power. Participants were mostly white British, with more females than males. The authors suggested clonal diversity may have been underestimated. Only five or six AZD1222 recipients were SARS-CoV-2 seropositive at baseline, limiting conclusions about previously exposed vaccinees.

The CDR3 regions of human TCRbeta chains were analyzed by immunosequencing. The original methods were these. Repertoire TCRs were checked for matches against a reference library of SARS-CoV-2-specific TCRs that had been generated using the MIRA antigen-specificity platform. Breadth meant the fraction of unique TCRs that were SARS-CoV-2-associated, whereas depth meant the fraction of total T cells that were SARS-CoV-2-associated. Using the MIRA data, each spike-specific TCR was mapped to the spike region that the TCR reacts to and placed in a CD4 or CD8 class. Log10-transformed breadth and depth values were compared by one-way ANOVA with Sidak's multiple comparisons tests. What TCRdb holds here is the immuneACCESS table cut down to in-frame rearrangements. Part of the clones is not present; checked against another copy, under half of the missing clones reflect an unresolved V gene, and the others are unexplained. Clonal size and the V and J genes are those of that table, whereas D and trimming came from the DNA. The sample table holds about 140,000 clones, of which about nine tenths were seen once. Of the sample, less than 1.5% is held by the ten largest clones.

Source: peripheral blood, taken 28 days after the second AZD1222 dose. The receptor's source is an adult who received the AZD1222 COVID-19 vaccine. The receptor chain draws on TRBV5-1 and TRBJ1-1; the D gene lacks a confident call. The DNA sequence is TGCGCCAGCAGCTTGGTGGGCCCCATGAACACTGAAGCTTTCTTT. The resulting protein is CASSLVGPMNTEAFF.